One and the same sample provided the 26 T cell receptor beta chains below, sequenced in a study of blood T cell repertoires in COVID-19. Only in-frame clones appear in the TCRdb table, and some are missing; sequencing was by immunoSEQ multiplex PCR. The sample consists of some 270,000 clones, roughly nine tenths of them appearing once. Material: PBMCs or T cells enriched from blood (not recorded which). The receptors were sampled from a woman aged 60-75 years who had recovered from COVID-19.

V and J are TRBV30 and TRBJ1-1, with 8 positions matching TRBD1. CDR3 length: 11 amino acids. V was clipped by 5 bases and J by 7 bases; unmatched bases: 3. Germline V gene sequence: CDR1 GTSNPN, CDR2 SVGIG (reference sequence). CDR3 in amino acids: CAWGGQGEAFF. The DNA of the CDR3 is TGTGCCTGGGGCGGACAGGGTGAAGCTTTCTTT. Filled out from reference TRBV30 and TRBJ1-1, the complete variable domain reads SQTIHQWPATLVQPVGSPLSLECTVEGTSNPNLYWYRQAAGRGLQLLFYSVGIGQISSEVPQNLSASRPQDRQFILSSKKLLLSDSGFYLCAWGGQGEAFFGQGTRLTVV.

CDR3 bases: TGTGCCAGCAGCTTCGCTAGCGGGGGGCAAGAGACCCAGTACTTC. This codes for CASSFASGGQETQYF. The chain carries TRBV6-6 and TRBJ2-5, with 11 nucleotides matching TRBD2. CDR3 length equals 15 residues. Germline V gene lookup returns CDR1 MNHNY and CDR2 SVGAGI (reference sequence). The V gene end was trimmed by 6 bases and the J gene end by 2 bases; junction bases not matched to a gene: 5.

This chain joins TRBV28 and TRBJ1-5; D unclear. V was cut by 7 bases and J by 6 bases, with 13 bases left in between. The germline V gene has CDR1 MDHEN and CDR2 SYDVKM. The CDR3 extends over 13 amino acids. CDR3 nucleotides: TGTGCCAGCACTTCACCAGTCGCTCAGCCCCAGCATTTT. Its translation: CASTSPVAQPQHF.

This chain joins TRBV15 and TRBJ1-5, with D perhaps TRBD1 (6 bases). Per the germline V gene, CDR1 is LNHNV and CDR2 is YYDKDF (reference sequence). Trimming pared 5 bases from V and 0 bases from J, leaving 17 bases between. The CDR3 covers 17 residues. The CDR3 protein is CATSLGMRGYSNQPQHF. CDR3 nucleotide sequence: TGTGCCACCAGCTTGGGGATGAGGGGGTATAGCAATCAGCCCCAGCATTTT. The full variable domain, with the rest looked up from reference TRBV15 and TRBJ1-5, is DAMVIQNPRYQVTQFGKPVTLSCSQTLNHNVMYWYQQKSSQAPKLLFHYYDKDFNNEADTPDNFQSRRPNTSFCFLDIRSPGLGDTAMYLCATSLGMRGYSNQPQHFGDGTRLSIL.

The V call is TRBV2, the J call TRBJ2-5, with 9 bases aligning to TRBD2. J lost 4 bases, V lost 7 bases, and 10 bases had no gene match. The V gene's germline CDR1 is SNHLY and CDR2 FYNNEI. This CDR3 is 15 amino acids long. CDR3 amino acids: CASNWASGTGETQYF. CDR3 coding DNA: TGTGCCAGCAATTGGGCTAGCGGGACGGGAGAGACCCAGTACTTC. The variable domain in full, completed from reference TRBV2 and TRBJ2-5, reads EPEVTQTPSHQVTQMGQEVILRCVPISNHLYFYWYRQILGQKVEFLVSFYNNEISEKSEIFDDQFSVERPDGSNFTLKIRSTKLEDSAMYFCASNWASGTGETQYFGPGTRLLVL.

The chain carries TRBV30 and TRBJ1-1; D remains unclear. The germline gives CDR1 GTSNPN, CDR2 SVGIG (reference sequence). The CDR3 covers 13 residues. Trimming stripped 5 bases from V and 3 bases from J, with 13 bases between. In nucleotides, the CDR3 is TGTGCCTGGTCCAAAAATGAGGACACTGAAGCTTTCTTT. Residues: CAWSKNEDTEAFF.

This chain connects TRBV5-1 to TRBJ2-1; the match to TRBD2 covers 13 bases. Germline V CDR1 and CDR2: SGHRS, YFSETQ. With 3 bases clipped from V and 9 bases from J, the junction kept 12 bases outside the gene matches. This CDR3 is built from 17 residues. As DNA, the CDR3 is TGCGCCAGCAGCTCGGGACCGACTAGCGGGAGGAGAGCTGAGCAGTTCTTC. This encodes CASSSGPTSGRRAEQFF.

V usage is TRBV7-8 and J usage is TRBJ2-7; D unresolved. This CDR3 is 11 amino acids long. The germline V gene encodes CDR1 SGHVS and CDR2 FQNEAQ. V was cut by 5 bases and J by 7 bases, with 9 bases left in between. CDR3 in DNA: TGTGCCAGCAGCCCCTACAGTGAGCAGTACTTC. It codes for CASSPYSEQYF. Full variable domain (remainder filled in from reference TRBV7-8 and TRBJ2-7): GAGVSQSPRYKVAKRGQDVALRCDPISGHVSLFWYQQALGQGPEFLTYFQNEAQLDKSGLPSDRFFAERPEGSVSTLKIQRTQQEDSAVYLCASSPYSEQYFGPGTRLTVT.

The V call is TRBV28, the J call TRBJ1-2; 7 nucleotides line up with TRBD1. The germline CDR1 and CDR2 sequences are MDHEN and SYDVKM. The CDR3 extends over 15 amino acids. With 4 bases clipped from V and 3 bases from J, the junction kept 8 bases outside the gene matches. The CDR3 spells CASSSDRLRDYGYTF. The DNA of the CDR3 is TGTGCCAGCAGTTCGGACAGGCTCAGAGACTATGGCTACACCTTC.

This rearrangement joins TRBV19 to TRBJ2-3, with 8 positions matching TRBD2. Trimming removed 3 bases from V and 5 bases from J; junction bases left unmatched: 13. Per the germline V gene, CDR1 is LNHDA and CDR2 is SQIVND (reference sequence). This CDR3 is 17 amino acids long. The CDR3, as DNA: TGTGCCAGTAGTATTTTCCCTGCGGGACTAGGGATAGATACGCAGTATTTT. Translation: CASSIFPAGLGIDTQYF.

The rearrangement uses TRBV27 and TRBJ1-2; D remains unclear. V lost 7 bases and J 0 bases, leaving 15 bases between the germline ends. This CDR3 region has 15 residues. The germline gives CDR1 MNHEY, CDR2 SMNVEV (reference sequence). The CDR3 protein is CASTFSLGSNYGYTF. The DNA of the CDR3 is TGTGCCAGCACCTTCTCTTTGGGCTCTAACTATGGCTACACCTTC.

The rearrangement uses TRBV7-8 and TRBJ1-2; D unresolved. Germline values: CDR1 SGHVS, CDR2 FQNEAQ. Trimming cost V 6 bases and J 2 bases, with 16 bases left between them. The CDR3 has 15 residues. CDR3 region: CASRQGIGLNYGYTF. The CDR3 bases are TGTGCCAGCAGACAAGGCATCGGACTAAACTATGGCTACACCTTC.

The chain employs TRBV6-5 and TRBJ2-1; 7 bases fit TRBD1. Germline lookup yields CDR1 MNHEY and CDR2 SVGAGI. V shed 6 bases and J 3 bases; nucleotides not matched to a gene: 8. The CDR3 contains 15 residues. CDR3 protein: CASRPGTVNYNEQFF. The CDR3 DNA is TGTGCCAGCAGACCTGGGACAGTAAACTACAATGAGCAGTTCTTC.

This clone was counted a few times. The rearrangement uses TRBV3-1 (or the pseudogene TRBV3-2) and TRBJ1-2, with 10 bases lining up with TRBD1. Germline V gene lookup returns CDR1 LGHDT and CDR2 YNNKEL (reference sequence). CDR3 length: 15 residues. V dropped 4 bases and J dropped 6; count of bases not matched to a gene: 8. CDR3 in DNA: TGTGCCAGCAGCCTCGGGACAGGGGTACGGGATGGCTACACCTTC. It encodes CASSLGTGVRDGYTF.

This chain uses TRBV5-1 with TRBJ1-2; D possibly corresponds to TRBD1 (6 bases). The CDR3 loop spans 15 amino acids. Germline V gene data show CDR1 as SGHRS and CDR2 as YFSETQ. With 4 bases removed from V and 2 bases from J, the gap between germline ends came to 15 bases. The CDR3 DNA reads TGCGCCAGCAGCACCGGACAGACCTCCAACTATGGCTACACCTTC. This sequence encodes CASSTGQTSNYGYTF.

CDR3 in amino acids: CASSWGRGELVYEQYF. The DNA for the CDR3 is TGTGCCAGCAGCTGGGGGAGGGGCGAATTGGTCTACGAGCAGTACTTC. V gene TRBV11-2 combines with J gene TRBJ2-7; 7 bases match TRBD2. Losses at the gene ends were 4 bases for V and 3 bases for J; bases not matched to a gene: 12. The CDR3 length is 16 residues. The germline V gene has CDR1 SGHAT and CDR2 FQNNGV.

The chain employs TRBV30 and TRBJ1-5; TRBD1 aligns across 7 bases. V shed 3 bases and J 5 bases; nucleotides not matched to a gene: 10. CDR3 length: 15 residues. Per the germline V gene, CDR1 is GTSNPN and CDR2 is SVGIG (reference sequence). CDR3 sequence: CAWSPTGVWDQPQHF. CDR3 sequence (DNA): TGTGCCTGGAGCCCCACAGGGGTCTGGGATCAGCCCCAGCATTTT.

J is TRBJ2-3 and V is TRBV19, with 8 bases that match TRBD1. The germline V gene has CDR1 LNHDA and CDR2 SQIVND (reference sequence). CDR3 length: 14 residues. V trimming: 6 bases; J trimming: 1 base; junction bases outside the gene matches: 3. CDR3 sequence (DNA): TGTGCCAGTAGCCCGGACAGGGGCACAGATACGCAGTATTTT. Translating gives CASSPDRGTDTQYF.

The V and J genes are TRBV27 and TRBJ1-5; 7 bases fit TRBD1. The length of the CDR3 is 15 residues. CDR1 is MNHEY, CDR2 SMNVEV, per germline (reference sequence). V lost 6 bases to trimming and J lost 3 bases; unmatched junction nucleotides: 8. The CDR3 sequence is CASRLLQGPNQPQHF. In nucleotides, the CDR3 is TGTGCCAGCAGATTACTACAGGGGCCCAATCAGCCCCAGCATTTT.

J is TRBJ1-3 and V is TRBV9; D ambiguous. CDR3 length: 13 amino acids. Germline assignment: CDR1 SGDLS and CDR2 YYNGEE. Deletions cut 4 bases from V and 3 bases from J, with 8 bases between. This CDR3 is CASSLSIGNTIYF. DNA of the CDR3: TGTGCCAGCAGCCTAAGCATTGGAAACACCATATATTTT.

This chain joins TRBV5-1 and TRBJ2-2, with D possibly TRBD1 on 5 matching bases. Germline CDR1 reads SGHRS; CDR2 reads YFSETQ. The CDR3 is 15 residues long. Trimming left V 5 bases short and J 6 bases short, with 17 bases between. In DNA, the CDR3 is TGCGCCAGCAGATGGGGCTCTAACAATGCCGGGGAGCTGTTTTTT. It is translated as CASRWGSNNAGELFF.

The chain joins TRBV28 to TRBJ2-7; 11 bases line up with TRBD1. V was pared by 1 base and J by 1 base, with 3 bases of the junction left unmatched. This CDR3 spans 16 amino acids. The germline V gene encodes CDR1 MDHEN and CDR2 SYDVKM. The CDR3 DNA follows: TGTGCCAGCAGTTTATCGGGGACAGGGGGATCCTACGAGCAGTACTTC. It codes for CASSLSGTGGSYEQYF.

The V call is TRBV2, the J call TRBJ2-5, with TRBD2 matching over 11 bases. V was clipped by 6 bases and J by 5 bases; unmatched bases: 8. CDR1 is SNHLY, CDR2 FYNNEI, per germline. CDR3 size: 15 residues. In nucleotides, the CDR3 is TGTGCCAGCAGCCCGGGACTAGCGGTGGCGGAGACCCAGTACTTC. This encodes CASSPGLAVAETQYF.

As DNA, the CDR3 is TGTGCCTGGGACAGGGGGACGGAGAACTATGGCTACACCTTC. The encoded protein is CAWDRGTENYGYTF. V gene TRBV30 combines with J gene TRBJ1-2; 9 bases agree with TRBD1. The CDR3 spans 14 residues. Trimming at V came to 5 bases and at J to 2 bases, leaving 6 bases not matched to a gene. Germline assignment: CDR1 GTSNPN and CDR2 SVGIG (reference sequence).

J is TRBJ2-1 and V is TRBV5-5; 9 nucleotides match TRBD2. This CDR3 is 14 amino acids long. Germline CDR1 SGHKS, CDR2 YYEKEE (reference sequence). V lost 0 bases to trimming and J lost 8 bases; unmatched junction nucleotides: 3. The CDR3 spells CASSLVGLAHEQFF. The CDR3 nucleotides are TGTGCCAGCAGCTTGGTGGGACTAGCCCATGAGCAGTTCTTC.

This chain's CDR3 is CASNGAAPETQYF. DNA for the CDR3: TGTGCCAGCAACGGAGCCGCACCAGAGACCCAGTACTTC. The genes are TRBV28 and TRBJ2-5; no definite D call. Per the germline V gene, CDR1 is MDHEN and CDR2 is SYDVKM. Trimming shortened V by 7 bases and J by 4 bases, and 13 bases separated the two germline ends. This CDR3 spans 13 amino acids.